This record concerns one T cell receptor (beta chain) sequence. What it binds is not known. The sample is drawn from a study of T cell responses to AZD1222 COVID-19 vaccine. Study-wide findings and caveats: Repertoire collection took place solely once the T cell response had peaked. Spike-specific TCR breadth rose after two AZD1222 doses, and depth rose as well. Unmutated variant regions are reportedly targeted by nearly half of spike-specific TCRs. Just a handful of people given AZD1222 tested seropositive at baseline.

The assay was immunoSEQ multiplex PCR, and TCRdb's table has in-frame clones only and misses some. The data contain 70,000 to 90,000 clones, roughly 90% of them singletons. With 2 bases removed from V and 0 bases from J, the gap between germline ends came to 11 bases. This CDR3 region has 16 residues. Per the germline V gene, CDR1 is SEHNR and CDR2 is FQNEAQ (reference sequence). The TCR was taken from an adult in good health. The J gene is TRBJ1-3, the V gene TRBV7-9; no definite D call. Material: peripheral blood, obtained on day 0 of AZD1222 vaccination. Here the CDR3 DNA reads TGTGCCAGCAGCTTATTTTGGAGGAGCTCTGGAAACACCATATATTTT. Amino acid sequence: CASSLFWRSSGNTIYF. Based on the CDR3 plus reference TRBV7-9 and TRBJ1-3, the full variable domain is DTGVSQNPRHKITKRGQNVTFRCDPISEHNRLYWYRQTLGQGPEFLTYFQNEAQLEKSRLLSDRFSAERPKGSFSTLEIQRTEQGDSAMYLCASSLFWRSSGNTIYFGEGSWLTVV.